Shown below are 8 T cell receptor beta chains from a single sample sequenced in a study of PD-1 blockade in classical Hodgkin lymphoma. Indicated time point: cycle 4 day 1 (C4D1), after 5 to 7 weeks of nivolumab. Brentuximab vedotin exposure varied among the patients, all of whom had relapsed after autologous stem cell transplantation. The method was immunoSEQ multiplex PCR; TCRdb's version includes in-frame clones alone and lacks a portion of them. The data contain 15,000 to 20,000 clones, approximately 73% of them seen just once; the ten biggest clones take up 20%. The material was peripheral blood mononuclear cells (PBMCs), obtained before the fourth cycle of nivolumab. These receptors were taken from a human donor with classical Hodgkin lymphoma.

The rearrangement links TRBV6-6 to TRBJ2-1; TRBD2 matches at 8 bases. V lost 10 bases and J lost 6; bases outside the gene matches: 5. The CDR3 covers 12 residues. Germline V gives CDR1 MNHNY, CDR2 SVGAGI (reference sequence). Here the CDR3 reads CAIAGPPNEQFF. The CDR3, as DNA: TGTGCCATAGCGGGACCCCCCAATGAGCAGTTCTTC.

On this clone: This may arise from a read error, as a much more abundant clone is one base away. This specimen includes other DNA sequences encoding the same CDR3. In DNA, the CDR3 is TGTGCCAGCAGTTTGGGTGGCGAGCAGTACTTC. Amino acid sequence: CASSLGGEQYF. The V and J genes are TRBV28 and TRBJ2-7, with D uncertain. Germline-derived CDR1 and CDR2 are MDHEN and SYDVKM. The CDR3 is 11 amino acids. V lost 3 bases to trimming and J lost 6 bases, with 6 bases between them.

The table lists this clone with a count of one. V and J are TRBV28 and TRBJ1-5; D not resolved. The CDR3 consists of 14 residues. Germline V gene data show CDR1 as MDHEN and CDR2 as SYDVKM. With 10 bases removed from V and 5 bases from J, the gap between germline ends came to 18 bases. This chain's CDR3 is CATRPVGRDQPQHF. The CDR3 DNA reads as TGTGCCACAAGGCCCGTAGGGAGAGATCAGCCCCAGCATTTT.

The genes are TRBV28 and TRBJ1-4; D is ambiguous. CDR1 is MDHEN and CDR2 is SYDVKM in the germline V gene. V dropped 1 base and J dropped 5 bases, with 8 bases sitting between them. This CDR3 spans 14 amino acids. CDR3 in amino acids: CASSLSPLNEKLFF. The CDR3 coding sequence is TGTGCCAGCAGTTTATCGCCACTAAATGAAAAACTGTTTTTT.

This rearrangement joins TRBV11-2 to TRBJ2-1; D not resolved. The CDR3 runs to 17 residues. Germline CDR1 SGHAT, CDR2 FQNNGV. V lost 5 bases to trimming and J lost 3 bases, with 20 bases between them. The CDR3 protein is CASSPRVTAGLYNEQFF. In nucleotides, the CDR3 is TGTGCCAGCAGCCCTAGGGTGACTGCTGGCCTCTACAATGAGCAGTTCTTC.

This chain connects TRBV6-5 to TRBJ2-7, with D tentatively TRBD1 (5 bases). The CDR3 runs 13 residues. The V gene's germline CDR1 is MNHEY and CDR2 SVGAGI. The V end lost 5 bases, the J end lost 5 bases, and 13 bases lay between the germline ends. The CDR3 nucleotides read TGTGCCAGCAGTAAAGGGGTATGGAACGAGCAGTACTTC. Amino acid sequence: CASSKGVWNEQYF.

This CDR3 reads CASSRRTSGRINGELFF. DNA for the CDR3: TGCGCCAGCAGCCGACGGACTAGCGGGAGGATAAACGGGGAGCTGTTTTTT. The chain employs TRBV4-3 and TRBJ2-2; TRBD2 agrees at 14 bases. Germline values: CDR1 LGHNA, CDR2 YSLEER. This CDR3 is 17 amino acids long. Trimming at V came to 4 bases and at J to 7 bases, leaving 8 bases not matched to a gene.

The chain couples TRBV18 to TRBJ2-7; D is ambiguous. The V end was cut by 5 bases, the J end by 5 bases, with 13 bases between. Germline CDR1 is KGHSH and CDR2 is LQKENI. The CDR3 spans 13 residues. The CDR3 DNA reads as TGTGCCAGCTCAACCGACTCAGGTAACGAGCAGTACTTC. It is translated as CASSTDSGNEQYF.